A single sample is the source of the 5 T cell receptor beta chains below, sequenced in a study of blood T cell repertoires in COVID-19. Data came from immunoSEQ multiplex PCR; TCRdb stores just in-frame clones and leaves some out. The sample has 10,000 or so clones, roughly 89% seen once. Sequencing was done on a sample of peripheral blood. The receptors originated from a human donor in a cohort sampled during active COVID-19.

With regard to this clone: One junction end disagrees with the germline gene, perhaps due to a read error. The rearrangement joins TRBV6-6 to TRBJ1-3; D call uncertain. CDR3 length equals 16 residues. Germline V gene lookup returns CDR1 MNHNY and CDR2 SVGAGI (reference sequence). CDR3 DNA sequence: TGTGCCAGCAGTGACTCCCTGGGAGTATGGGGAAACACCATATATTTT. Protein: CASSDSLGVWGNTIYF.

The rearrangement links TRBV7-3 to TRBJ1-1; the D is unclear. The CDR3 spans 13 residues. V dropped 0 bases and J dropped 3 bases, with 5 bases sitting between them. The germline gives CDR1 SGHTA, CDR2 FQGTGA. Written as DNA, the CDR3 is TGTGCCAGCAGCTTAACTTATGACACTGAAGCTTTCTTT. Its protein product is CASSLTYDTEAFF.

This chain joins TRBV7-2 and TRBJ2-2; TRBD1 matches at 7 bases. Losses at the gene ends were 6 bases for V and 7 bases for J; bases not matched to a gene: 8. CDR1 is SGHTA, CDR2 FQGNSA, per germline. The CDR3 sequence is 14 residues long. In DNA, the CDR3 is TGTGCCAGCAGGTCAGGGGGAACGGTCGGGGAGCTGTTTTTT. This sequence encodes CASRSGGTVGELFF.

This clone was detected only once. The chain carries TRBV3-1 (or the pseudogene TRBV3-2) and TRBJ1-4; 9 nucleotides agree with TRBD1. Germline values: CDR1 LGHDT, CDR2 YNNKEL (reference sequence). The CDR3 runs 17 residues. Trimming removed 4 bases from V and 7 bases from J; junction bases left unmatched: 13. Written as DNA, the CDR3 is TGTGCCAGCAGCCGGGGGGCACACAGGGGGCGAGGTGAAAAACTGTTTTTT. Translation: CASSRGAHRGRGEKLFF.

The CDR3 bases are TGTGCCAGCAGCGCGACAAAGGCTGAAGCTTTCTTT. It translates to CASSATKAEAFF. The V and J genes are TRBV9 and TRBJ1-1; D gene unclear. The CDR3 consists of 12 residues. V lost 3 bases to trimming and J lost 6 bases, with 9 bases between them. Germline CDR1 and CDR2: SGDLS and YYNGEE.